A selection of T cell receptor beta chains follows, all from one sample in a study of PD-1 blockade in classical Hodgkin lymphoma. The table came from immunoSEQ multiplex PCR; TCRdb's copy has only in-frame clones and leaves some out. The sample carries about 6,000 clones, roughly four fifths recorded once. Sequences were derived from CD8+ T cells from blood, sampled at baseline. These receptors were obtained from a human donor with classical Hodgkin lymphoma. Each CDR3 is given with its conserved first and last residue. Each record gives: J gene, clone size, V gene, D gene, CDR3 DNA, CDR3 protein. The D gene is left open where the match is weak. Clone size, where shown, is once, few, many, or a class for clones that have expanded.

TRBJ2-5,.,TRBV15,.,TGTGCCACCAGCACCCCAAGGGGAGCCTTCCAATCGGAGACCCAGTACTTC,CATSTPRGAFQSETQYF
TRBJ2-1,.,TRBV19,.,TGTGCCAGTAGTATTGGAGGGAATGAGCAGTTCTTC,CASSIGGNEQFF
TRBJ1-1,.,TRBV19,.,TGTGCCAGTAGTATCGGCAGTGGCACTGAAGCTTTCTTT,CASSIGSGTEAFF
TRBJ1-3,.,TRBV6-1,.,TGTGCCAGCAGTGACGGGAGCTCTGGAAACACCATATATTTT,CASSDGSSGNTIYF
TRBJ2-7,.,TRBV28,.,TGTGCCAGCAGCTTCTGGGGGGCAAGTAGGGGCGAGCAGTACTTC,CASSFWGASRGEQYF
TRBJ2-7,.,TRBV4-1,.,TGCGCCAGCAGCCTAAGGACGGGGCGTCTTGACGAGCAGTACTTC,CASSLRTGRLDEQYF
TRBJ2-7,.,TRBV6-5,.,TGTGCCAGCAGTGGGGGTCTGTTTGGCTACGAGCAGTACTTC,CASSGGLFGYEQYF
TRBJ2-7,.,TRBV28,.,TGTGCCAGCAGTTTATCGGCGGCAGTTAGCTCCTACGAGCAGTACTTC,CASSLSAAVSSYEQYF
TRBJ1-2,.,TRBV5-4,.,TGTGCCAGCAGCTTGGCCTCGGCAGGGAGCAACTATGGCTACACCTTC,CASSLASAGSNYGYTF
TRBJ2-1,.,TRBV5-6,.,TGTGCCAGCAGCTTGGCCATACTAGCACCCTACAATGAGCAGTTCTTC,CASSLAILAPYNEQFF
TRBJ2-2,.,TRBV28,.,TGTGCCAGCAGTCCGTCTACCGGGGAGCTGTTTTTT,CASSPSTGELFF
TRBJ2-1,.,TRBV7-9,.,TGTGCCAGCAGCTTAGCGCAACTAGCCCCCTACAATGAGCAGTTCTTC,CASSLAQLAPYNEQFF
TRBJ1-1,.,TRBV7-9,.,TGTGCCAGCAGCTCCCTTGGGGGCTTAATGAACACTGAAGCTTTCTTT,CASSSLGGLMNTEAFF
TRBJ2-2,.,TRBV9,TRBD2,TGTGCCAGCAGCCCCCGAGCGAGGGCTAGCGGGGGCACGAACACCGGGGAGCTGTTTTTT,CASSPRARASGGTNTGELFF
TRBJ2-7,.,TRBV19,.,TGTGCCAGTTCCCTCAGGGCGGAGGACGAGCAGTACTTC,CASSLRAEDEQYF
TRBJ2-7,.,TRBV7-2,TRBD2,TGTGCCAGCAGCTTAGACGCGGGGGGGCTCTACGAGCAGTACTTC,CASSLDAGGLYEQYF
TRBJ1-4,once,TRBV11-2,.,TGTGCCAGCAGCTTTGGGGAAGGAGGGTTTGGTGAAAAACTGTTTTTT,CASSFGEGGFGEKLFF
TRBJ2-2,.,TRBV7-6,TRBD1,TGTGCCAGCAGCTTGAGGGGGCCGAACACCGGGGAGCTGTTTTTT,CASSLRGPNTGELFF
TRBJ2-7,.,TRBV29-1,.,TGCAGCGTTGTCGGGAGCACCTACGAGCAGTACTTC,CSVVGSTYEQYF
TRBJ2-1,.,TRBV11-2,.,TGTGCCAGCAGCTTCCTTACTAGTAGCGGATACAATGAGCAGTTCTTC,CASSFLTSSGYNEQFF
TRBJ2-1,.,TRBV28,.,TGTGCCAGCAGTTTACTAGAGGTGACCCTCTACAATGAGCAGTTCTTC,CASSLLEVTLYNEQFF
TRBJ2-3,.,TRBV9,TRBD2,TGTGCCAGCAGCGTAGCCGGGACTAGCGGGGGGCATTCAGATACGCAGTATTTT,CASSVAGTSGGHSDTQYF
TRBJ2-4,.,TRBV7-2,.,TGTGCCAGCAGCCCCTGGGTTGGGAAATACATTCAGTACTTC,CASSPWVGKYIQYF
TRBJ1-1,.,TRBV19,TRBD1,TGTGCCAGTAGGGACAGGGGAACTGAAGCTTTCTTT,CASRDRGTEAFF
TRBJ2-7,.,TRBV29-1,.,TGCAGCGCCTGGGGGTCCTCCTACGAGCAGTACTTC,CSAWGSSYEQYF
TRBJ1-1,.,TRBV16,.,TGTGCCAGCAGCCAATCTTATGGACATGAGCCCACTGAAGCTTTCTTT,CASSQSYGHEPTEAFF
TRBJ2-7,few,TRBV27,.,TGTGCCAGCGGGGTTCGAGGGACCGAGCAGTACTTC,CASGVRGTEQYF
TRBJ2-7,.,TRBV9,.,TGTGCCAGCAGCGTAGGAGGATCAAACTCCTACGAGCAGTACTTC,CASSVGGSNSYEQYF
TRBJ1-2,few,TRBV11-2,.,TGTGCCAGCAGCACGGGGGGGCTCGATGGCTACACCTTC,CASSTGGLDGYTF